Each of the 11 T cell receptor beta chains below was sequenced from the same sample in a study of T cells in tumors and immune-related adverse events. TCRdb's copy holds only in-frame clones and misses some; the assay was immunoSEQ multiplex PCR. The sample lists a few thousand clones, approximately 78% occurring once. This specimen consisted of skin tissue, obtained from a patient treated with anti-PD-1 therapy. The receptors derive from a female donor with metastatic renal cell carcinoma.

The chain employs TRBV15 and TRBJ2-3; TRBD2 matches 7 bases. The V gene's germline CDR1 is LNHNV and CDR2 YYDKDF (reference sequence). The V gene end was trimmed by 9 bases and the J gene end by 2 bases; junction bases not matched to a gene: 8. The CDR3 covers 14 residues. Here the CDR3 reads CATQREWDTDTQYF. CDR3 nucleotides: TGTGCCACACAGCGGGAATGGGACACAGATACGCAGTATTTT.

The sample holds one count of this clone. The chain carries TRBV6-1 and TRBJ2-7; no firm D call. The CDR3 has 12 residues. CDR1 MNHNS and CDR2 SASEGT come from the germline V gene. V was cut by 6 bases and J by 6 bases, with 12 bases left in between. The chain's CDR3 is CASSLGFSEQYF. CDR3 sequence (DNA): TGTGCCAGCAGCTTGGGGTTCTCCGAGCAGTACTTC.

The chain uses TRBV11-1 and TRBJ1-2; TRBD1 is a possible D gene (6 bases). Germline-derived CDR1 and CDR2 are SGHAT and FQDESV (reference sequence). The V end was cut by 5 bases, the J end by 5 bases, with 18 bases between. The CDR3 totals 15 residues. Written as DNA, the CDR3 is TGTGCCAGCAGCCCAAGGGTTCAGGGGTTTTATGGCTACACCTTC. As protein: CASSPRVQGFYGYTF.

This chain joins TRBV19 and TRBJ2-5; TRBD2 aligns across 11 bases. Germline CDR1 is LNHDA and CDR2 is SQIVND (reference sequence). V gave up 4 bases and J gave up 5 bases; unmatched junction bases: 6. The CDR3 runs to 15 residues. DNA for the CDR3: TGTGCCAGTAGTAATAGCGGGGGGGCCGGTGAGACCCAGTACTTC. This gives the protein CASSNSGGAGETQYF.

This chain connects TRBV15 to TRBJ1-5; 7 bases match TRBD1. The CDR3 runs to 14 residues. The V segment lost 2 bases and the J segment 2 bases; nucleotides outside the gene matches: 0. The V gene's germline CDR1 is LNHNV and CDR2 YYDKDF (reference sequence). The CDR3 spells CATSRTGGNQPQHF. CDR3 DNA: TGTGCCACCAGCAGAACAGGGGGCAATCAGCCCCAGCATTTT.

The V call is TRBV7-6, the J call TRBJ2-3; 11 nucleotides line up with TRBD2. V lost 5 bases to trimming and J lost 4 bases; unmatched junction nucleotides: 14. This CDR3 contains 18 residues. Germline values: CDR1 SGHVS, CDR2 FNYEAQ. This CDR3 reads CASSPLAGGLLLPDTQYF. The CDR3 DNA sequence: TGTGCCAGCAGCCCATTAGCGGGGGGGCTCCTTCTCCCAGATACGCAGTATTTT.

This clone occurred once. The rearrangement joins TRBV9 to TRBJ1-2; D perhaps matches TRBD1 (6 bases). The ends were cut back, 0 bases at V and 3 bases at J, with 9 bases in the middle. The CDR3 contains 14 residues. Looked up from germline, CDR1 is SGDLS and CDR2 is YYNGEE. The CDR3 sequence: CASSVDHRDYGYTF. In DNA form, the CDR3 reads TGTGCCAGCAGCGTAGATCACAGGGACTATGGCTACACCTTC.

This chain uses TRBV11-2 with TRBJ2-5, with D possibly being TRBD2 (5 bases). The CDR3 runs 15 residues. Trimming left V 7 bases short and J 4 bases short, with 19 bases between. From germline, CDR1 is SGHAT and CDR2 FQNNGV. As DNA, the CDR3 is TGTGCCAGCACCAACCGCCCATCGGCGGGAGAGACCCAGTACTTC. This translates into CASTNRPSAGETQYF.

The table lists this clone with a count of one. The CDR3 is CASSLVGGGSGYTF. The CDR3 DNA sequence: TGTGCCAGCAGCTTAGTTGGGGGGGGATCTGGCTACACCTTC. This sequence joins TRBV7-6 and TRBJ1-2; TRBD1 is a possible D gene (5 bases). Trimming removed 1 base at V and 7 bases at J, with 13 bases between. CDR1 is SGHVS, CDR2 FNYEAQ, per germline. This CDR3 has 14 residues.

The chain recombines TRBV6-6 with TRBJ1-1; a possible D gene is TRBD1 (6 bases). Trimming removed 2 bases from V and 4 bases from J, with 14 bases in between. The CDR3 sequence is 15 residues long. The germline V gene has CDR1 MNHNY and CDR2 SVGAGI (reference sequence). Here the CDR3 reads CASSYVGSGVTEAFF. The CDR3, as DNA: TGTGCCAGCAGTTACGTGGGTTCAGGGGTCACTGAAGCTTTCTTT.

This sequence joins TRBV4-1 and TRBJ1-5, with D possibly matching TRBD1 (6 bases). Trimming removed 4 bases at V and 1 base at J, with 14 bases between. From germline, CDR1 is MGHRA and CDR2 YSYEKL. The CDR3 is 16 residues long. CDR3 in DNA: TGCGCCAGCAGCCCACTACAGGGTGGAAGCAATCAGCCCCAGCATTTT. Its protein is CASSPLQGGSNQPQHF.